The T cell receptor beta chain under discussion was sequenced for a study of blood T cell repertoires in COVID-19 (dated by TCRdb to between 2020 and 2021). Study-level background: Samples from collaborators originated in the United States, Italy and Spain and spanned both the acute and convalescent phases of COVID-19. The prospective study material was composed of cDNA or gDNA derived from T cells, B-cell-depleted T cells, or PBMCs. The dataset comprised deeply sampled blood TCRbeta repertoires from subjects exposed to, actively infected with, or recovered from COVID-19. The repertoires were released in a freely available public database meant as a resource for research on the immune response to SARS-CoV-2. The samples were drawn from the first 160 participants of the ongoing ImmuneRACE study and from 950 to 1,500 subjects provided by 6 global collaborators. A de-identified subject ID, COVID-19 status, age in years and sex were almost always included in the sample metadata. Where available, HLA class I and class II types were obtained from metadata supplied by the sample provider rather than from assay-based typing. On the study overall, not on this receptor specifically: The quantity of clinical and demographic metadata differed by source and by participant and was supplied without curation.

Collaborating institutions collected whole blood in K2EDTA tubes following their own protocols. For TCRbeta analysis, collaborators shipped samples in one of three forms: frozen whole blood, isolated PBMCs, or DNA extracted from either of those sample types. TCRbeta CDR3 regions were amplified from genomic DNA using the immunoSEQ Assay, a bias-controlled multiplex PCR. On the authors' methods: Within the assay, amplification of reference gene primers was used to estimate how many nucleated cells each sample contained. To quantify the absolute abundance of each unique TCRbeta CDR3 rearrangement, sequence reads were collapsed and filtered. For each sample, productive Simpson clonality was calculated as the square root of Simpson's diversity index over productive rearrangements. TCRdb re-hosts the immuneACCESS table, in-frame sequences only. Its copies lack some clones; in the studies checked, an unresolved V gene accounts for under half of them, and the cause for the rest is not known. V, J and clone size are those of that table, while D and trimming were read from the DNA. In all, the sample holds 100,000 to 150,000 clones, and over 75% of those were seen once. Of the sample, approximately 3.3% falls within the top ten clones.

Details on this clone: Its antigen is not yet known. No much larger clonotype is one base removed from it; base qualities were not supplied.

Sequenced sample: peripheral blood. This clonotype originated in a woman in her fifties or sixties with acute or convalescent COVID-19.

CDR3 protein: CASSHTGTSGSFRSEQFF. The DNA sequence follows: TGCGCCAGCAGCCACACTGGGACTAGCGGGAGTTTCAGGAGTGAGCAGTTCTTC. The V gene is TRBV5-1 and the J gene is TRBJ2-1, with 14 bases aligning to TRBD2. Trimming takes 4 bases off V and 9 bases off J; junction bases not matched to a gene: 15. The germline V gene supplies CDR1 SGHRS and CDR2 YFSETQ. The CDR3 covers 18 residues, taking in both the cysteine and the phenylalanine. The only DNA kept is the CDR3, 54 bases in frame from the first base. This CDR3, with the reference TRBV5-1 and TRBJ2-1 proteins standing in past its ends, gives the full variable domain KAGVTQTPRYLIKTRGQQVTLSCSPISGHRSVSWYQQTPGQGLQFLFEYFSETQRNKGNFPGRFSGRQFSNSRSEMNVSTLELGDSALYLCASSHTGTSGSFRSEQFFGPGTRLTVL.